This is a list of T cell receptor beta chains from one sample in a study of blood T cell repertoires in COVID-19. Using immunoSEQ multiplex PCR, the repertoire was profiled, and TCRdb retains in-frame clones only, with some absent. Of about 120,000 clones in the sample, approximately 90% were seen once. Sample: peripheral blood. All receptors derive from a human donor with active COVID-19. The donor label of this sample is uncertain. The CDR3 runs from the conserved cysteine through the conserved F or W. D genes are given only for firm matches. The size field is filled for only some rows; it gives once, few, many or a size class.

CDR3 DNA: TGTGCCAGCAGCCGGGACAGGGCTGAAGAGCAGTACTTC
CDR3 protein: CASSRDRAEEQYF
J gene: TRBJ2-7
V gene: TRBV5-4
D gene: TRBD1
clone size: .

CDR3 DNA: TGCAGTGCCAATCTTCGGGACCAGTACTTC
CDR3 protein: CSANLRDQYF
J gene: TRBJ2-5
V gene: TRBV20-1
D gene: .
clone size: .

CDR3 DNA: TGTGCCAGCAGTGGATGGACTAGCGGGGCCTCTAATGAGCAGTTCTTC
CDR3 protein: CASSGWTSGASNEQFF
J gene: TRBJ2-1
V gene: TRBV25-1
D gene: TRBD2
clone size: .

CDR3 DNA: TGTGCCAGCAGCTTGTGGGGGGACAATGAGCAGTTCTTC
CDR3 protein: CASSLWGDNEQFF
J gene: TRBJ2-1
V gene: TRBV5-4
D gene: .
clone size: .

CDR3 DNA: TGTGCCGGAAAAAGGGGGCACAACAATGAGCAGTTCTTC
CDR3 protein: CAGKRGHNNEQFF
J gene: TRBJ2-1
V gene: TRBV6-5
D gene: TRBD1
clone size: .

CDR3 DNA: TGTGCCAGCAGCGTAGGCGCAGGGAAGCCTTATGGCTACACCTTC
CDR3 protein: CASSVGAGKPYGYTF
J gene: TRBJ1-2
V gene: TRBV9
D gene: .
clone size: .

CDR3 DNA: TGTGCCAGTACCCCAGTGGCGGGGAGCACAGATACGCAGTATTTT
CDR3 protein: CASTPVAGSTDTQYF
J gene: TRBJ2-3
V gene: TRBV19
D gene: .
clone size: .

CDR3 DNA: TGCGCCAGCAGATGGGGGACAGGGGAGGTCAAAAACATTCAGTACTTC
CDR3 protein: CASRWGTGEVKNIQYF
J gene: TRBJ2-4
V gene: TRBV5-1
D gene: TRBD1
clone size: .

CDR3 DNA: TGTGCCAGCAGCGATAGCGGGGGGGCGTCCGAGCAGTACTTC
CDR3 protein: CASSDSGGASEQYF
J gene: TRBJ2-7
V gene: TRBV7-3
D gene: TRBD2
clone size: .

CDR3 DNA: TGTGCCAGCAGCTTGGGCCGGGGAGGGATTGGCAACTATGGCTACACCTTC
CDR3 protein: CASSLGRGGIGNYGYTF
J gene: TRBJ1-2
V gene: TRBV5-4
D gene: .
clone size: once

CDR3 DNA: TGTGCCAGCTCACGACCGGCCGGGACAGGGGCCTACGGGCAGTACTTC
CDR3 protein: CASSRPAGTGAYGQYF
J gene: TRBJ2-7
V gene: TRBV18
D gene: TRBD1
clone size: .

CDR3 DNA: TGTGCCAGCAGCTCGGCGGCCACCGGGGAGCTGTTTTTT
CDR3 protein: CASSSAATGELFF
J gene: TRBJ2-2
V gene: TRBV11-3
D gene: .
clone size: .

CDR3 DNA: TGTGCCAGCAGCCAGTCAGACTCCTATAATTCACCCCTCCACTTT
CDR3 protein: CASSQSDSYNSPLHF
J gene: TRBJ1-6
V gene: TRBV9
D gene: .
clone size: .

CDR3 DNA: TGTGCCAGCAGCCAAGTTCACAGGAGTGAAGCTTTCTTT
CDR3 protein: CASSQVHRSEAFF
J gene: TRBJ1-1
V gene: TRBV14
D gene: .
clone size: .

CDR3 DNA: TGTGCCAGCAGTCCGGGACTAGCGGGGGGCAACAATGAGCAGTTCTTC
CDR3 protein: CASSPGLAGGNNEQFF
J gene: TRBJ2-1
V gene: TRBV6-2/TRBV6-3
D gene: TRBD2
clone size: .

CDR3 DNA: TGTGCCAGCAGTTTATCCACAGTGCCCTACGAGCAGTACTTC
CDR3 protein: CASSLSTVPYEQYF
J gene: TRBJ2-7
V gene: TRBV28
D gene: .
clone size: .

CDR3 DNA: TGCGCCAGCAGCTTGGACAGGGGGAAGGGGACTGAAGCTTTCTTT
CDR3 protein: CASSLDRGKGTEAFF
J gene: TRBJ1-1
V gene: TRBV5-1
D gene: TRBD1
clone size: .

CDR3 DNA: TGTGCCAGCAGCTTGGAAGGGGGAACTGAAGCTTTCTTT
CDR3 protein: CASSLEGGTEAFF
J gene: TRBJ1-1
V gene: TRBV5-6
D gene: .
clone size: .

CDR3 DNA: TGCGCCAGCAGCCAAGATTCAGGGAACGAGCAGTACTTC
CDR3 protein: CASSQDSGNEQYF
J gene: TRBJ2-7
V gene: TRBV4-3
D gene: .
clone size: .

CDR3 DNA: TGCGCCAGCAGCTTCTCAGGGCTTGCTAATGAAAAACTGTTTTTT
CDR3 protein: CASSFSGLANEKLFF
J gene: TRBJ1-4
V gene: TRBV5-1
D gene: .
clone size: .

CDR3 DNA: TGCGCCAGCAGCTCGGCCGGGACTAGCAACAGGAATGAGCAGTTCTTC
CDR3 protein: CASSSAGTSNRNEQFF
J gene: TRBJ2-1
V gene: TRBV5-1
D gene: TRBD2
clone size: .

CDR3 DNA: TGTGCCAGCTCATTACAGGGTGGGGATCAGCCCCAGCATTTT
CDR3 protein: CASSLQGGDQPQHF
J gene: TRBJ1-5
V gene: TRBV18
D gene: .
clone size: .

CDR3 DNA: TGTGCCAGCAGCTTGGAGGGCTCTGGAAACACCATATATTTT
CDR3 protein: CASSLEGSGNTIYF
J gene: TRBJ1-3
V gene: TRBV4-2
D gene: .
clone size: .

CDR3 DNA: TGCGCCAGCAGCCAGGGACAGGGAGCTAACTATGGCTACACCTTC
CDR3 protein: CASSQGQGANYGYTF
J gene: TRBJ1-2
V gene: TRBV5-1
D gene: TRBD1
clone size: .

CDR3 DNA: TGTGCCTGGAGTGTCGGTTTGAGCTCTGGAAACACCATATATTTT
CDR3 protein: CAWSVGLSSGNTIYF
J gene: TRBJ1-3
V gene: TRBV30
D gene: .
clone size: .

CDR3 DNA: TGCGCCAGCAGCTTGGGCAGGGGCGCTCGGACCGGGGAGCTGTTTTTT
CDR3 protein: CASSLGRGARTGELFF
J gene: TRBJ2-2
V gene: TRBV5-1
D gene: .
clone size: .

CDR3 DNA: TGCGCCAGCAGCCCCGGACAGCAAATTAGCCATGAAAAACTGTTTTTT
CDR3 protein: CASSPGQQISHEKLFF
J gene: TRBJ1-4
V gene: TRBV5-1
D gene: .
clone size: .

CDR3 DNA: TGTGCCAGCTCAATAGGGGGGGGTTTTACTGAAGCTTTCTTT
CDR3 protein: CASSIGGGFTEAFF
J gene: TRBJ1-1
V gene: TRBV18
D gene: .
clone size: .

CDR3 DNA: TGTGCCAGCAGCCGACTAGCGGGGGGGAGGCGGCAGCAGTTCTTC
CDR3 protein: CASSRLAGGRRQQFF
J gene: TRBJ2-1
V gene: TRBV6-2/TRBV6-3
D gene: TRBD2
clone size: .

CDR3 DNA: TGTGCCAGTAGGAAACTAGCGGGGGGGCGAACCGAAGCTAACCAACAAGAGACCCAGTACTTC
CDR3 protein: CASRKLAGGRTEANQQETQYF
J gene: TRBJ2-5
V gene: TRBV19
D gene: TRBD2
clone size: once

CDR3 DNA: TGTGCCTGGACTGCAGGAAAAAACCAAGAGACCCAGTACTTC
CDR3 protein: CAWTAGKNQETQYF
J gene: TRBJ2-5
V gene: TRBV30
D gene: .
clone size: .

CDR3 DNA: TGTGCCACCAGTGTTAGGACAGGGGCTTCTCGGTGGACCCAGTACTTC
CDR3 protein: CATSVRTGASRWTQYF
J gene: TRBJ2-5
V gene: TRBV24-1
D gene: TRBD1
clone size: .

CDR3 DNA: TGTGCCAGCCGGGGGGCAGGGGGCGTCACTAACTATGGCTACACCTTC
CDR3 protein: CASRGAGGVTNYGYTF
J gene: TRBJ1-2
V gene: TRBV2
D gene: TRBD1
clone size: .

CDR3 DNA: TGCAGCGCCAGCGGGGGCCATGACACTGAAGCTTTCTTT
CDR3 protein: CSASGGHDTEAFF
J gene: TRBJ1-1
V gene: TRBV29-1
D gene: .
clone size: once

CDR3 DNA: TGCGCCAGCAGCTTGGACACCTCCTACGAGCAGTACTTC
CDR3 protein: CASSLDTSYEQYF
J gene: TRBJ2-7
V gene: TRBV5-1
D gene: .
clone size: .

CDR3 DNA: TGTGCCAGCAGTTACTCGGGTTTTGGCGGGGGCCGGGGTGAGCAGTTCTTC
CDR3 protein: CASSYSGFGGGRGEQFF
J gene: TRBJ2-1
V gene: TRBV6-2/TRBV6-3
D gene: .
clone size: .

CDR3 DNA: TGTGCCAGCAGTGACATTCGACAGGGGGCTTTCTTT
CDR3 protein: CASSDIRQGAFF
J gene: TRBJ1-1
V gene: TRBV25-1
D gene: TRBD1
clone size: .

CDR3 DNA: TGTGCCAGCAGCCAATATGATCAGCGGGGGGGCCCCGAGCAGTTCTTC
CDR3 protein: CASSQYDQRGGPEQFF
J gene: TRBJ2-1
V gene: TRBV3-1/TRBV3-2
D gene: TRBD2
clone size: .

CDR3 DNA: TGTGCCAGCAGTTTCCTGTACGAGCAGTACTTC
CDR3 protein: CASSFLYEQYF
J gene: TRBJ2-7
V gene: TRBV6-2/TRBV6-3
D gene: .
clone size: once

CDR3 DNA: TGTGCCAGCAGTCCTTCAGGGGGTAATCAGCCCCAGCATTTT
CDR3 protein: CASSPSGGNQPQHF
J gene: TRBJ1-5
V gene: TRBV6-5
D gene: TRBD1
clone size: .

CDR3 DNA: TGTGCCAGCAGTTCCGTGAGGGGAGGCGGCTACACCTTC
CDR3 protein: CASSSVRGGGYTF
J gene: TRBJ1-2
V gene: TRBV6-5
D gene: .
clone size: .

CDR3 DNA: TGTGCCAGCAGCAAAGGTTTGCCGGGAACCTACGAGCAGTACTTC
CDR3 protein: CASSKGLPGTYEQYF
J gene: TRBJ2-7
V gene: TRBV21-1
D gene: .
clone size: .

CDR3 DNA: TGTGCCAGCAGCGTAACAGGGGTAGGGACTGAAGCTTTCTTT
CDR3 protein: CASSVTGVGTEAFF
J gene: TRBJ1-1
V gene: TRBV9
D gene: TRBD1
clone size: .

CDR3 DNA: TGTGCCAGCAGCTTTCGATCCGGGACTAATGAAAAACTGTTTTTT
CDR3 protein: CASSFRSGTNEKLFF
J gene: TRBJ1-4
V gene: TRBV11-2
D gene: .
clone size: .

CDR3 DNA: TGTGCCAGCAGCCTAGGACAGGGGCGAAGCACAGATACGCAGTATTTT
CDR3 protein: CASSLGQGRSTDTQYF
J gene: TRBJ2-3
V gene: TRBV5-8
D gene: TRBD1
clone size: .

CDR3 DNA: TGTGCCAGCAGTTACGTCTCCCGCACAGATACGCAGTATTTT
CDR3 protein: CASSYVSRTDTQYF
J gene: TRBJ2-3
V gene: TRBV6-5
D gene: .
clone size: .

CDR3 DNA: TGTGCCAGCAGCTTGCGCGCCTTAAGCGCCTACAATGAGCAGTTCTTC
CDR3 protein: CASSLRALSAYNEQFF
J gene: TRBJ2-1
V gene: TRBV5-8
D gene: .
clone size: .

CDR3 DNA: TGTGCCAGCAGCTTTGACAGGGGCGAGCAGTACTTC
CDR3 protein: CASSFDRGEQYF
J gene: TRBJ2-7
V gene: TRBV7-8
D gene: TRBD1
clone size: .

CDR3 DNA: TGCGCCAGCAGCCAAAACGGGAATCAGCCCCAGCATTTT
CDR3 protein: CASSQNGNQPQHF
J gene: TRBJ1-5
V gene: TRBV4-3
D gene: .
clone size: .

CDR3 DNA: TGCAGCGTTAAACCTACAGGGTCCCAAGAGACCCAGTACTTC
CDR3 protein: CSVKPTGSQETQYF
J gene: TRBJ2-5
V gene: TRBV29-1
D gene: .
clone size: .